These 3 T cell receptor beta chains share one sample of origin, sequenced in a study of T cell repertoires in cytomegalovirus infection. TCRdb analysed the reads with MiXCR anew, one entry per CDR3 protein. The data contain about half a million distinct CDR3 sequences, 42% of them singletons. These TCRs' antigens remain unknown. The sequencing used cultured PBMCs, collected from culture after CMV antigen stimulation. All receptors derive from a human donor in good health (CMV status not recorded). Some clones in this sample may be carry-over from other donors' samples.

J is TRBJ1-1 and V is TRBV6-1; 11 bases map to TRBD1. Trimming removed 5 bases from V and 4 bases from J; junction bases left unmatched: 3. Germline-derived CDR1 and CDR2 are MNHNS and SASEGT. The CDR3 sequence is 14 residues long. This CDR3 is CASSWGTGGTEAFF. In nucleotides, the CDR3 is TGTGCCAGCAGTTGGGGGACAGGGGGCACTGAAGCTTTCTTT.

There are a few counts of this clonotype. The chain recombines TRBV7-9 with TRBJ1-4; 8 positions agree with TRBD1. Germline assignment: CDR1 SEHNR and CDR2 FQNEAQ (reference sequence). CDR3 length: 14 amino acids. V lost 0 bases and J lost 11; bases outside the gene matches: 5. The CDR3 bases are TGTGCCAGCAGCTTAGCGGGACAGGAACAGAAACTGTTTTTT. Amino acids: CASSLAGQEQKLFF.

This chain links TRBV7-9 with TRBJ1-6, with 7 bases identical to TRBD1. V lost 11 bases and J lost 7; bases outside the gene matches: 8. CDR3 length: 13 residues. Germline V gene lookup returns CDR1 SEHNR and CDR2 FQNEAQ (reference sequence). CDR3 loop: CASQTQGNSPLHF. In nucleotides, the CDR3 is TGTGCCTCACAAACACAGGGGAATTCACCCCTCCACTTT. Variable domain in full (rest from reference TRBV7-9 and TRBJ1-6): DTGVSQNPRHKITKRGQNVTFRCDPISEHNRLYWYRQTLGQGPEFLTYFQNEAQLEKSRLLSDRFSAERPKGSFSTLEIQRTEQGDSAMYLCASQTQGNSPLHFGNGTRLTVT.